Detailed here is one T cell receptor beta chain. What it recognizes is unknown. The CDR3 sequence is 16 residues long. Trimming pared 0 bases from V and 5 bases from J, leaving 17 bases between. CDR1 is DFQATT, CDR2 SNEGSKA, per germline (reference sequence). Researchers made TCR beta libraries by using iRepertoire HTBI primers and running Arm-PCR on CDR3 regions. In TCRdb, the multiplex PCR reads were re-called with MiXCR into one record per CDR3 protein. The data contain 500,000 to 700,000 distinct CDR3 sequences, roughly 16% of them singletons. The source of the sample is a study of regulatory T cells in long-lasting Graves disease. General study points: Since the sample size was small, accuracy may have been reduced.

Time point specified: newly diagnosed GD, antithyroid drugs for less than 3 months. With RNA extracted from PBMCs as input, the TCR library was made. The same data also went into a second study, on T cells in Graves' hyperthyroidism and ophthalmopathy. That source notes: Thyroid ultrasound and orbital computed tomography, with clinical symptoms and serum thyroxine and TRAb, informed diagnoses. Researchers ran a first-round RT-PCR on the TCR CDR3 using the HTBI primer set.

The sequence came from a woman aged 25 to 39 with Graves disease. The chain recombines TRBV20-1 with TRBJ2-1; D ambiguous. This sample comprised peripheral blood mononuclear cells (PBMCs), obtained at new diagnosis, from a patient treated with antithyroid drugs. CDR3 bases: TGCAGTGCTAGAGATCTGACTGTCCTTCGCGACAATGAGCAGTTCTTC. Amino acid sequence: CSARDLTVLRDNEQFF.